This paragraph reports one T cell receptor beta chain. This entry belongs to a study of blood T cell repertoires in COVID-19. Looking at the study overall: The cDNA or gDNA used as material had been derived from T cells, B-cell-depleted T cells, or PBMCs.

Measured with immunoSEQ multiplex PCR; TCRdb has only the in-frame clones, and not every one. This sample carries more than 95,000 clones, around 83% of them seen once, and the ten largest clones take roughly 3.3%. Germline CDR1 and CDR2: SGDLS and YYNGEE. This CDR3 is built from 16 residues. V gave up 0 bases and J gave up 3 bases, with 12 bases separating them. The chain uses TRBV9 and TRBJ2-2; D might be TRBD2 (7 bases). The sequencing input was peripheral blood. This TCR was recovered from an elderly woman with active or convalescent COVID-19. The CDR3 region is CASSVAGGLDTGELFF. Here the CDR3 DNA reads TGTGCCAGCAGCGTAGCGGGGGGCCTGGACACCGGGGAGCTGTTTTTT.